This is a list of T cell receptor beta chains from one sample in a study of CXCR3-negative and CXCR3-positive naive CD8 T cells. TCRdb reanalyzed the 5' RACE reads, giving one entry per CDR3 protein sequence and no DNA. This repertoire includes approximately 58,000 distinct CDR3 sequences. Sequenced: naive CXCR3- CD8+ T cells from blood. The receptors here all came from a human donor in good health. Some clones in this sample may be carry-over from other donors' samples. Each CDR3 is given with its conserved first and last residue. Rows give clone size only sometimes, using once, few, many, or a class for an expanded clone.

v_call	j_call	clone_size	cdr3_aa
TRBV12-3/TRBV12-4	TRBJ1-3	.	CASSLFGITSFSGNTIYF
TRBV5-1	TRBJ2-1	.	CASSTNNEQFF
TRBV27	TRBJ2-5	medium-sized	CASSLGETQYF
TRBV7-9	TRBJ1-2	.	CASSLSGYYGYTF
TRBV5-1	TRBJ2-2	.	CASSVKDRGAAGELFF
TRBV28	TRBJ2-3	.	CASSFHRGSPTDTQYF
TRBV6-6	TRBJ2-1	.	CASSPTGPERFVEQFF
TRBV6-6	TRBJ2-2	.	CAMTTGVGTGELFF
TRBV19	TRBJ2-7	.	CASSPGQIYEQYF
TRBV30	TRBJ1-1	.	CAWSQDGTTEAFF
TRBV28	TRBJ2-7	.	CASSFEEGQTYF
TRBV15	TRBJ2-3	.	CATSSNREGQDTQYF
TRBV2	TRBJ1-1	.	CASSEEGRQILMNTEAFF
TRBV12-3/TRBV12-4	TRBJ2-1	.	CASSPWDSSNEQFF
TRBV10-3	TRBJ2-7	.	CAMRGGASGSSYEQYF
TRBV6-2/TRBV6-3	TRBJ2-5	.	CASSQGVIEAETQYF
TRBV27	TRBJ2-1	.	CASTDSGGANEQFF
TRBV29-1	TRBJ2-6	.	CSVEDRGTGGANVLTF
TRBV19	TRBJ2-7	.	CASRNRGSPSYEQYF
TRBV4-3	TRBJ2-1	.	CASSQGGDYTEQFF
TRBV7-9	TRBJ1-1	.	CASSSPDGTNTEAFF
TRBV29-1	TRBJ2-1	.	CSAGTGHASDLGPYNEQFF
TRBV23-1	TRBJ2-3	.	CASTPPARGTDTQYF
TRBV24-1	TRBJ2-7	.	CATSDYVPRPGQATYEQYF
TRBV7-2	TRBJ2-3	.	CASRGGGGRGPDTQYF
TRBV5-5	TRBJ1-1	.	CASSWTVTEAFF
TRBV6-5	TRBJ2-7	.	CASSYWGPSYEQYF
TRBV9	TRBJ2-1	.	CASSVVSGLGINEQFF
TRBV29-1	TRBJ2-1	.	CSVEERDLKQFF
TRBV7-8	TRBJ2-7	.	CASSTTPAGHYEQYF
TRBV19	TRBJ2-7	.	CASSPGPGSSYEQYF
TRBV4-3	TRBJ2-3	.	CASSQSRLTDTQYF
TRBV6-5	TRBJ2-1	.	CATGGPSSYNEQFF
TRBV5-5	TRBJ2-5	.	CASSTRTGSETQYF
TRBV6-2/TRBV6-3	TRBJ2-7	.	CASSWGREQYF
TRBV27	TRBJ2-1	.	CASSSSPPGQLYNEQFF
TRBV4-3	TRBJ2-6	.	CASSQSIGTDSLGANVLTF
TRBV6-2/TRBV6-3	TRBJ2-1	.	CASSYRDSSLYNEQFF
TRBV24-1	TRBJ2-1	.	CATSATDSSREQFF
TRBV20-1	TRBJ2-1	.	CSARVTSGGAGGPYNEQFF
TRBV30	TRBJ2-1	.	CAWRTGNYNEQFF
TRBV6-5	TRBJ2-3	.	CASSPTGTRGKGDTQYF
TRBV14	TRBJ1-4	.	CASSQVGINEKLFF
TRBV29-1	TRBJ1-2	.	CSVLEQEDGYTF
TRBV6-6	TRBJ2-7	.	CASTPLDPTGEQYF
TRBV20-1	TRBJ2-1	.	CSASGTSGYNEQFF
TRBV4-1	TRBJ2-1	.	CASSTPRTGTGLYNEQFF
TRBV5-1	TRBJ2-7	.	CASSLEGSEQYF
TRBV5-1	TRBJ1-2	.	CASSSDRGDGYTF
TRBV12-3/TRBV12-4	TRBJ1-5	.	CASSLEGAVSNQPQHF
TRBV28	TRBJ1-2	.	CASSSRRAGTGGPNYGYTF
TRBV11-3	TRBJ2-7	.	CASSGTEDEQYF
TRBV2	TRBJ2-2	.	CASVLNTGELFF
TRBV7-7	TRBJ1-3	.	CASSTPDGYSGNTIYF
TRBV7-9	TRBJ1-2	.	CASSAENYGYTF